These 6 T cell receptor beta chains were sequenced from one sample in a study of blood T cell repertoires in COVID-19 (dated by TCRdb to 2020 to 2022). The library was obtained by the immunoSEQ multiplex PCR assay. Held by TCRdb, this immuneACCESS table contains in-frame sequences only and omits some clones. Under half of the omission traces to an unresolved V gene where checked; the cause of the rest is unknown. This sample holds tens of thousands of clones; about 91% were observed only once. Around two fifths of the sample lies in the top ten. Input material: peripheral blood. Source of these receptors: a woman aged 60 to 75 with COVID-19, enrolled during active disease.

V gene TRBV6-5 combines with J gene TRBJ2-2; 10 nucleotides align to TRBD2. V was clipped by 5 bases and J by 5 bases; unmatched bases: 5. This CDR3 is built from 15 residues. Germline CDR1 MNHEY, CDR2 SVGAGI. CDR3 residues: CASSILAGVTGELFF. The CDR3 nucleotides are TGTGCCAGCAGTATTCTAGCGGGAGTTACCGGGGAGCTGTTTTTT.

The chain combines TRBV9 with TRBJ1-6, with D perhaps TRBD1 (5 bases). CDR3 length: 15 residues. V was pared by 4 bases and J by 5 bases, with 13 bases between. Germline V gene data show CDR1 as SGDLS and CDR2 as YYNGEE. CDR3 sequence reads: CASSKRQIDNSPLHF. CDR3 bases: TGTGCCAGCAGCAAGCGACAGATAGATAATTCACCCCTCCACTTT.

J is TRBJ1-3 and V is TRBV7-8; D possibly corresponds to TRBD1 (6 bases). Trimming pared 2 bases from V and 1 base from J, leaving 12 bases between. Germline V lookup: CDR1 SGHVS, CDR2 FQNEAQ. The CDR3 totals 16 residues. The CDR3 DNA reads TGTGCCAGCAGCTTAATGGGCAGGGGATCTGGAAACACCATATATTTT. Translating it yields CASSLMGRGSGNTIYF.

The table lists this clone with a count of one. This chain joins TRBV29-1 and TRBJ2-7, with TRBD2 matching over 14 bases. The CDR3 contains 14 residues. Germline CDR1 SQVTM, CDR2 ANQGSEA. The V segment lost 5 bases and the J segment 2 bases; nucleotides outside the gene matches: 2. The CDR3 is CSVMGLAGAYEQYF. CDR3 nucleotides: TGCAGCGTTATGGGACTAGCGGGAGCCTACGAGCAGTACTTC.

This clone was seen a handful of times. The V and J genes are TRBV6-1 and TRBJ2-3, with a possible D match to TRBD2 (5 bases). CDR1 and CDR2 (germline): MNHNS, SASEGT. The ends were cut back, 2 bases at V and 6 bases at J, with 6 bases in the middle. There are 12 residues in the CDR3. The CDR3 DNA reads TGTGCCAGCAGTGAATGGAGGGATACGCAGTATTTT. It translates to CASSEWRDTQYF.

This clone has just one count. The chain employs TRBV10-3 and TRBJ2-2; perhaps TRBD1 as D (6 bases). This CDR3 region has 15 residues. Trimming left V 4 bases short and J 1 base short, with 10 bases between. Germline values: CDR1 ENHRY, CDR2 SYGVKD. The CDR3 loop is CAISVGQMNTGELFF. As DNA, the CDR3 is TGTGCCATCAGTGTGGGACAAATGAACACCGGGGAGCTGTTTTTT.